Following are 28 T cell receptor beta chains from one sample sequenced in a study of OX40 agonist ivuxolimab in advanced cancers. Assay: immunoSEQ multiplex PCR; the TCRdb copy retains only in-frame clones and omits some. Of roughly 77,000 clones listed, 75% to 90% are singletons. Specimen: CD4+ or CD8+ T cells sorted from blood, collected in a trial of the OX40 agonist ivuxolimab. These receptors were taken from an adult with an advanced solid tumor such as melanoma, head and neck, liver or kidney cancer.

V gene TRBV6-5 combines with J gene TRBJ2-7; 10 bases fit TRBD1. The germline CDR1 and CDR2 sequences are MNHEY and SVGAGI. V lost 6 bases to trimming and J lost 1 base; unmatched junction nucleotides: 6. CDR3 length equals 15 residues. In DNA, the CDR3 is TGTGCCAGCAGCCGCCTGGGACAGGGGTCCTACGAGCAGTACTTC. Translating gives CASSRLGQGSYEQYF.

CDR3 coding DNA: TGTGCCATCAGTGAGGGGACAGGGGACAATCAGCCCCAGCATTTT. Translating gives CAISEGTGDNQPQHF. This chain uses TRBV10-3 with TRBJ1-5, with 10 bases fitting TRBD1. CDR1 ENHRY and CDR2 SYGVKD come from the germline V gene. The CDR3 contains 15 residues. With V trimmed by 2 bases and J by 3 bases, 1 base remained unmatched.

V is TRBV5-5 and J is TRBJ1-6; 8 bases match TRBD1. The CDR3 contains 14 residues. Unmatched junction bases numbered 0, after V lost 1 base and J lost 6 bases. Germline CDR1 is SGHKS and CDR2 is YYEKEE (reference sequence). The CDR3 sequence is CASSLTGGNSPLHF. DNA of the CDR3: TGTGCCAGCAGCTTGACAGGGGGTAATTCACCCCTCCACTTT.

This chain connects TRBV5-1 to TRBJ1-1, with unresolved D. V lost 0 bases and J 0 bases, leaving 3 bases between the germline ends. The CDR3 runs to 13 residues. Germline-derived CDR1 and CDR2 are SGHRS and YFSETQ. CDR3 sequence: CASSLDVNTEAFF. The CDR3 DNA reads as TGCGCCAGCAGCTTGGACGTGAACACTGAAGCTTTCTTT.

The CDR3 loop is CASSPRRVGYTF. The CDR3 DNA follows: TGTGCCAGCAGCCCGCGCCGGGTTGGCTACACCTTC. The rearrangement joins TRBV7-9 to TRBJ1-2; D is ambiguous. V was shortened by 5 bases and J by 7 bases, with 11 bases between the two germline ends. The CDR3 totals 12 residues. CDR1 is SEHNR and CDR2 is FQNEAQ in the germline V gene (reference sequence). The full variable domain, rest sourced from reference TRBV7-9 and TRBJ1-2, is DTGVSQNPRHKITKRGQNVTFRCDPISEHNRLYWYRQTLGQGPEFLTYFQNEAQLEKSRLLSDRFSAERPKGSFSTLEIQRTEQGDSAMYLCASSPRRVGYTFGSGTRLTVV.

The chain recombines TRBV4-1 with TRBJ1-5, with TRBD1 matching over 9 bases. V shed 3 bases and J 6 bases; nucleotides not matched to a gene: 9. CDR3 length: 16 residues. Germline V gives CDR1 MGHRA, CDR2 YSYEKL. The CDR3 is CASSQGTGRQGQPQHF. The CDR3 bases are TGCGCCAGCAGCCAGGGGACAGGGCGACAGGGTCAGCCCCAGCATTTT.

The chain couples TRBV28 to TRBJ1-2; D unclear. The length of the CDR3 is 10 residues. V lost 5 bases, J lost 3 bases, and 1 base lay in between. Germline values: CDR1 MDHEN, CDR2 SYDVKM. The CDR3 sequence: CASSDYGYTF. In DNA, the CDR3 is TGTGCCAGCAGTGACTATGGCTACACCTTC.

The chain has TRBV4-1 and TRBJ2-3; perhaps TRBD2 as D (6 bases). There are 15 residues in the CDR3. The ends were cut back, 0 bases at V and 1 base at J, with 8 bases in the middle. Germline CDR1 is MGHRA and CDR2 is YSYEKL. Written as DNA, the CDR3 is TGCGCCAGCAGCCAAGAGGGGGGTGGCACAGATACGCAGTATTTT. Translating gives CASSQEGGGTDTQYF.

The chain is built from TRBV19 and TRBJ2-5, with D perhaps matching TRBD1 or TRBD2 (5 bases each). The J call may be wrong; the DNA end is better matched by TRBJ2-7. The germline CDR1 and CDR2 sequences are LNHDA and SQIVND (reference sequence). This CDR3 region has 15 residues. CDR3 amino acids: CASSIGAGTRYEQYF. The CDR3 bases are TGTGCCAGTAGTATAGGAGCCGGGACCCGCTACGAGCAGTACTTC.

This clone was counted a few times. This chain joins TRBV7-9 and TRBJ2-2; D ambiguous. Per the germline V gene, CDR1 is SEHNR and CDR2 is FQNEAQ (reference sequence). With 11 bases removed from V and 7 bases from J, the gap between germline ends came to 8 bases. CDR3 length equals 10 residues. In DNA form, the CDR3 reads TGTGCCCTTGTCATCGGGGAGCTGTTTTTT. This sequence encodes CALVIGELFF.

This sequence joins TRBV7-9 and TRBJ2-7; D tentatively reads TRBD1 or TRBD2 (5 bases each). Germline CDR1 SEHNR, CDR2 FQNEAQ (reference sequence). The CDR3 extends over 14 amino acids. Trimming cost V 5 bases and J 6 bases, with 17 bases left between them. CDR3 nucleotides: TGTGCCAGCAGCGCCAAAATCCGGGACGGCGAGCAGTACTTC. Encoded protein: CASSAKIRDGEQYF. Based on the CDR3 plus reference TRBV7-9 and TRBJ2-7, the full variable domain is DTGVSQNPRHKITKRGQNVTFRCDPISEHNRLYWYRQTLGQGPEFLTYFQNEAQLEKSRLLSDRFSAERPKGSFSTLEIQRTEQGDSAMYLCASSAKIRDGEQYFGPGTRLTVT.

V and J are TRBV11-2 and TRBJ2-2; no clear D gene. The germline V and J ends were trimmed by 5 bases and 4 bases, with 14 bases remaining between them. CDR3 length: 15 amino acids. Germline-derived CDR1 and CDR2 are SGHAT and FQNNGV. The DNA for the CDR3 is TGTGCCAGCAGCACGACGACTGGGGTCACCGGGGAGCTGTTTTTT. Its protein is CASSTTTGVTGELFF.

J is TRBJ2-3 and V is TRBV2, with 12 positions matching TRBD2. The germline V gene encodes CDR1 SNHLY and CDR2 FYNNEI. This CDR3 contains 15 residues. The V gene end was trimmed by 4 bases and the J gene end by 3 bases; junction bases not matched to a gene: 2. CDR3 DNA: TGTGCCAGCAGTGTTGGACTAGCGGGAACAGATACGCAGTATTTT. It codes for CASSVGLAGTDTQYF.

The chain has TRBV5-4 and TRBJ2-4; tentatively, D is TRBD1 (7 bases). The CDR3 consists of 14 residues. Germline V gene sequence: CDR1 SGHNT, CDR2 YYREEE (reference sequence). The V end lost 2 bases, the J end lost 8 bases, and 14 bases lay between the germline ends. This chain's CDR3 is CASSFQGGDHIQYF. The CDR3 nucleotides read TGTGCCAGCAGCTTTCAGGGGGGAGATCACATTCAGTACTTC.

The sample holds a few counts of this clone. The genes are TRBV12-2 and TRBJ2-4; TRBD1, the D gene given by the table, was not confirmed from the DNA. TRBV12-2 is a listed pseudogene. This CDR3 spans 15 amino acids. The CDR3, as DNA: TGTGCAAGTTGTCATCCCAGATTAGCCAAAAACATTCAGTACTTC. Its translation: CASCHPRLAKNIQYF.

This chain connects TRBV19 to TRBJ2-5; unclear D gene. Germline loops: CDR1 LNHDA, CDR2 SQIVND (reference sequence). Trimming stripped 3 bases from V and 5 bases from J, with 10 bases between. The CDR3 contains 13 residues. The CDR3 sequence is CASSMTSIETQYF. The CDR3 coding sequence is TGTGCCAGTAGTATGACCAGCATTGAGACCCAGTACTTC.

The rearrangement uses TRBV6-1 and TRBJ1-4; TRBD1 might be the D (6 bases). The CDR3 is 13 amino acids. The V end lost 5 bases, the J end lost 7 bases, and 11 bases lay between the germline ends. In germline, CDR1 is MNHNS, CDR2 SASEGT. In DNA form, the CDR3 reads TGTGCCAGCAGTCGGGACATCTCTGAAAAACTGTTTTTT. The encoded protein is CASSRDISEKLFF.

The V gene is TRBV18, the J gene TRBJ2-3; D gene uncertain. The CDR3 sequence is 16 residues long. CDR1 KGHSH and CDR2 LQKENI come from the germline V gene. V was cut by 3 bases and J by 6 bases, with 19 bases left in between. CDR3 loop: CASSPFGFGLGDTQYF. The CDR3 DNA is TGTGCCAGCTCACCCTTCGGTTTCGGGTTAGGCGATACGCAGTATTTT.

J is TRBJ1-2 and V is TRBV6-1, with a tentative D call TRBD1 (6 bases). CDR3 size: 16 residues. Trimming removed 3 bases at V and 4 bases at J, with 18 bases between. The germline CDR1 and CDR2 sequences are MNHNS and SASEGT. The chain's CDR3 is CASSETQGPSLYGYTF. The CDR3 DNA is TGTGCCAGCAGTGAGACACAGGGACCGTCACTCTATGGCTACACCTTC.

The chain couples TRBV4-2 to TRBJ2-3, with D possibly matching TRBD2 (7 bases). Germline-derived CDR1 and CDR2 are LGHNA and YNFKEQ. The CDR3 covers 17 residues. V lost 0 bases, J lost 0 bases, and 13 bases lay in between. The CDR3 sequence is CASSQEWRGHSTDTQYF. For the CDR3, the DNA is TGTGCCAGCAGCCAAGAATGGCGGGGGCATAGCACAGATACGCAGTATTTT.

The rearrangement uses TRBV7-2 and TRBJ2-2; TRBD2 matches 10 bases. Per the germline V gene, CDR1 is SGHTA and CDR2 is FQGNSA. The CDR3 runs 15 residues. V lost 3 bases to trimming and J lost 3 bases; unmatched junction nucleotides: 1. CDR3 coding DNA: TGTGCCAGCAGCTTCGGGACTAGCGACACCGGGGAGCTGTTTTTT. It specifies CASSFGTSDTGELFF.

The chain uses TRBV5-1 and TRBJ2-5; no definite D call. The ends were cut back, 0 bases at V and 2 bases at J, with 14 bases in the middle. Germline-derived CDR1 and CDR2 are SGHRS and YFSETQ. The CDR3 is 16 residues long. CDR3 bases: TGCGCCAGCAGCTTGGTGTCAGGATATACTCAAGAGACCCAGTACTTC. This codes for CASSLVSGYTQETQYF. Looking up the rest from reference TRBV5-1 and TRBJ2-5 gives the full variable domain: KAGVTQTPRYLIKTRGQQVTLSCSPISGHRSVSWYQQTPGQGLQFLFEYFSETQRNKGNFPGRFSGRQFSNSRSEMNVSTLELGDSALYLCASSLVSGYTQETQYFGPGTRLLVL.

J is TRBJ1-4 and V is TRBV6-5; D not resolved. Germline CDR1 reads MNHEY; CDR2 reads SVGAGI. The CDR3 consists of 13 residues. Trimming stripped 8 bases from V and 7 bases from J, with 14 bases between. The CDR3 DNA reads TGTGCCAGCCGCCCGGATCTGGGTGAAAAACTGTTTTTT. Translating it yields CASRPDLGEKLFF.

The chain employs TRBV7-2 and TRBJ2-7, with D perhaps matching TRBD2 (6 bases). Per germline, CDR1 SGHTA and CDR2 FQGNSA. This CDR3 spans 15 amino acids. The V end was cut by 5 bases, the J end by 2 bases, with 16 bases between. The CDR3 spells CASSSVPGLTYEQYF. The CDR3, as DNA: TGTGCCAGCAGCAGTGTTCCGGGACTGACCTACGAGCAGTACTTC.

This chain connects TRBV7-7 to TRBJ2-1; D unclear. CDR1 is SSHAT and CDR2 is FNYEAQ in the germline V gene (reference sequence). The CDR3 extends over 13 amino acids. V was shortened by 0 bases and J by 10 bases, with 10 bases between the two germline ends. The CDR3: CASSLAAENEQFF. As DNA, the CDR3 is TGTGCCAGCAGCTTAGCGGCAGAAAACGAGCAGTTCTTC.

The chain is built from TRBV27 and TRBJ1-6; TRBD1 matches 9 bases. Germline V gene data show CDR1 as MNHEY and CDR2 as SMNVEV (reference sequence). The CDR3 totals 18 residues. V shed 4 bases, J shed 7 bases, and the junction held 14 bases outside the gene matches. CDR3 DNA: TGTGCCAGCAGTTCCGGTAGAGGGGACAGGGTGGGGAATTCACCCCTCCACTTT. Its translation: CASSSGRGDRVGNSPLHF.

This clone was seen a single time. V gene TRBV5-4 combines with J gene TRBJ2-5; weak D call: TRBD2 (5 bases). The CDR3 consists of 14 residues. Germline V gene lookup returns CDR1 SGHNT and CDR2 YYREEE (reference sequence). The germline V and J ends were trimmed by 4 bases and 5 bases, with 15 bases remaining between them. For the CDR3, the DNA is TGTGCCAGCAGCCCCGGGGTTGCCATGGAGACCCAGTACTTC. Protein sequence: CASSPGVAMETQYF.

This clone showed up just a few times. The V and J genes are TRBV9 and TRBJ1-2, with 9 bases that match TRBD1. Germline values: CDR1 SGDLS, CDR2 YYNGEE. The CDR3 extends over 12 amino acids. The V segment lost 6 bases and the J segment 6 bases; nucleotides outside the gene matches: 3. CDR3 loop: CASTDRGNGYTF. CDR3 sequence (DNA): TGTGCCAGCACCGACAGGGGGAATGGCTACACCTTC.